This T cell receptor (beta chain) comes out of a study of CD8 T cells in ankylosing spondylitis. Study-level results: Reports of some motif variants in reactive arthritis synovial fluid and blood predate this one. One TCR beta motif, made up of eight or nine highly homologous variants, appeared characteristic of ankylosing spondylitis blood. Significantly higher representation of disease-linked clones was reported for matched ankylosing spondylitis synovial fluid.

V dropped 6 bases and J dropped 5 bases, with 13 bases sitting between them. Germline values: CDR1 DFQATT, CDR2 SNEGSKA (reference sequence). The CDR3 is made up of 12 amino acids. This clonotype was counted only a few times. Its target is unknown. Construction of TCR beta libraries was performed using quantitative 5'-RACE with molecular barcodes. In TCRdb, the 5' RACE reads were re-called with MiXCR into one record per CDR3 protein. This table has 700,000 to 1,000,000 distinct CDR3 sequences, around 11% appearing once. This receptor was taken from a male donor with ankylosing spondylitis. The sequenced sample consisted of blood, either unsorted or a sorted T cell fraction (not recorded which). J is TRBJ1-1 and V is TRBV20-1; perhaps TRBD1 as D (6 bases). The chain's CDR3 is CSATDRRTEAFF. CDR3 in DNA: TGCAGTGCCACCGACAGGCGGACTGAAGCTTTCTTT.